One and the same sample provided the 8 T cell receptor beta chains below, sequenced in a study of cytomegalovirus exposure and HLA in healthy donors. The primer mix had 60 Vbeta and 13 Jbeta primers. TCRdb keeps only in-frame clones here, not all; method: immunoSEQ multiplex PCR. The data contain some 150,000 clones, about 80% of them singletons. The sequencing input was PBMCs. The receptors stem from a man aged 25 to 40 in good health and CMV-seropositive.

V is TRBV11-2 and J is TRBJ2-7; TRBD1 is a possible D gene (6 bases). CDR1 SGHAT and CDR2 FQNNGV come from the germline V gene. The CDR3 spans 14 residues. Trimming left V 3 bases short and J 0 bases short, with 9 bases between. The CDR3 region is CASSFNRVSYEQYF. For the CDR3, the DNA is TGTGCCAGCAGCTTCAACAGGGTCTCCTACGAGCAGTACTTC.

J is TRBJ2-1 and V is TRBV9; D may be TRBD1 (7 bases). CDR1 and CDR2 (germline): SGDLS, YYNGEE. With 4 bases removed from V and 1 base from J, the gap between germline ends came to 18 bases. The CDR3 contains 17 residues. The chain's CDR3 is CASSPAGRGPSYNEQFF. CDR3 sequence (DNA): TGTGCCAGCAGCCCAGCGGGTAGGGGGCCTTCCTACAATGAGCAGTTCTTC.

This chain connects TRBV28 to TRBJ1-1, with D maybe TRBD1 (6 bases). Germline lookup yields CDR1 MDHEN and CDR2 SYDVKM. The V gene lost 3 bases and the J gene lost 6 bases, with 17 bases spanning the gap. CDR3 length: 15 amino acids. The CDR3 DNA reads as TGTGCCAGCAGTTTGAACCTTCCAGGGACACCTGAAGCTTTCTTT. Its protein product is CASSLNLPGTPEAFF.

CDR3 coding DNA: TGTGCCAGCATCAGGACACCTTTCCCCATCGATACGCAGTATTTT. This encodes CASIRTPFPIDTQYF. This rearrangement joins TRBV28 to TRBJ2-3, with a tentative D call TRBD1 (5 bases). Trimming cost V 7 bases and J 6 bases, with 20 bases left between them. CDR1 and CDR2 from the germline V gene are MDHEN and SYDVKM. The CDR3 spans 15 residues.

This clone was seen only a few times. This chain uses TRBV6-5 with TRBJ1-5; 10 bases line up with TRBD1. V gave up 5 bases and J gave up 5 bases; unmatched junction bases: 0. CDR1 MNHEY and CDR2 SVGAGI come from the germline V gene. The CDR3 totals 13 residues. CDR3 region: CASSGQGDQPQHF. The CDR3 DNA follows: TGTGCCAGCAGTGGACAGGGGGATCAGCCCCAGCATTTT.

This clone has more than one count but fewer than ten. The CDR3 loop reads CASSPQGWISETQYF. In nucleotides, the CDR3 is TGTGCCAGTAGTCCACAGGGGTGGATTTCGGAGACCCAGTACTTC. The chain has TRBV19 and TRBJ2-5; 7 bases line up with TRBD1. From germline, CDR1 is LNHDA and CDR2 SQIVND (reference sequence). This CDR3 comprises 15 residues. The J segment lost 5 bases and the V segment lost 5 bases, leaving 11 bases of the junction unmatched.

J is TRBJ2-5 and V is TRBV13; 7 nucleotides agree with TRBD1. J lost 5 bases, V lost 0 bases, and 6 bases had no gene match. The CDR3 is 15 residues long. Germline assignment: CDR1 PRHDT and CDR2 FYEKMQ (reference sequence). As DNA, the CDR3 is TGTGCCAGCAGCTTAGGCCTCTCAGGGGGTGAGACCCAGTACTTC. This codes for CASSLGLSGGETQYF.

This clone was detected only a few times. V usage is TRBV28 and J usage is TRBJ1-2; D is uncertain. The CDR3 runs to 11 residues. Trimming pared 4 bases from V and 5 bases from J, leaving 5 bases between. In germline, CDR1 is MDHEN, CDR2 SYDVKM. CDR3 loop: CASSYGYGYTF. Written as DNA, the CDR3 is TGTGCCAGCAGTTACGGGTATGGCTACACCTTC.